This T cell receptor (beta chain) was retrieved from a study of tissue T cells after allogeneic stem cell transplantation. Study results and limitations: TCR repertoires tracked anatomic similarity, regardless of disease or transplant status. This small cohort was clinically heterogeneous, and sampling depth was a limitation.

This clone is termed medium-sized. Its antigen is not identified. Here the gene names and germline are mouse. The time point: mouse harvest day 14 after allogeneic transplant. Mouse grafts combined 10^7 T-cell-depleted bone marrow cells with 10^6 splenic CD5+ T cells. Tissues came from B6→BALB/c major-mismatch GVHD mice at day 7 or 14. The data were produced by immunoSEQ multiplex PCR, yet TCRdb's version contains in-frame clones alone and is incomplete. Here the sample spans some 3,500 clones, about half being singletons. The TCR sequence derives from a female BALB/c mouse given C57BL/6 T cells with graft-versus-host disease after an allogeneic hematopoietic cell transplant. The specimen was gut tissue.

The part of the CDR3 DNA that was read is TGTGCCAGCAACAGGACATCTGGAAATACGCTCTAT. It translates to CASNRTSGNTLY. The complete CDR3 protein is CASNRTSGNTLYF. The J gene is TRBJ1-3, the V gene TRBV13-1, with D maybe TRBD1 (5 bases). From the germline J gene comes the end of the CDR3, since the read stops 1 residue before it. Germline values: CDR1 NSHNY, CDR2 SYGAGN. V dropped 6 bases and J dropped 1 base, with 8 bases sitting between them. The CDR3 totals 13 residues.